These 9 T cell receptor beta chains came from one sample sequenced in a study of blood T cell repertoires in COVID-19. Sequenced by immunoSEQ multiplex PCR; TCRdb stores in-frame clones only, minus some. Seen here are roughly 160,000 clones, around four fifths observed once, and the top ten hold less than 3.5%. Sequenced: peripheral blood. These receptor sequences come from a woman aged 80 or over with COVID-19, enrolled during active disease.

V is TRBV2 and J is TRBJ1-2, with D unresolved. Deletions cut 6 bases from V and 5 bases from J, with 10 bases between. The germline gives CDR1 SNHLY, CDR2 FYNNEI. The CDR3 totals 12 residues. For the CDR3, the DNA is TGTGCCAGCAGGACGAGGCTTTATGGCTACACCTTC. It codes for CASRTRLYGYTF. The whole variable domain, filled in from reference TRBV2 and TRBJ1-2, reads EPEVTQTPSHQVTQMGQEVILRCVPISNHLYFYWYRQILGQKVEFLVSFYNNEISEKSEIFDDQFSVERPDGSNFTLKIRSTKLEDSAMYFCASRTRLYGYTFGSGTRLTVV.

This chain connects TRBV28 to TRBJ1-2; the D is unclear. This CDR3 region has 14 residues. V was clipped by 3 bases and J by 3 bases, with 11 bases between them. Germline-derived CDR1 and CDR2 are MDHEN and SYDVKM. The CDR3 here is CASSFPDIYYGYTF. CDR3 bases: TGTGCCAGCAGTTTCCCCGACATATACTATGGCTACACCTTC.

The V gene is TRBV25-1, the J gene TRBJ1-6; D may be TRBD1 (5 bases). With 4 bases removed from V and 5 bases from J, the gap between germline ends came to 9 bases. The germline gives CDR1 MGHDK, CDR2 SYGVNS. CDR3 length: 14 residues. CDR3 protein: CASSGGTNNSPLHF. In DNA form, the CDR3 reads TGTGCCAGCAGTGGGGGGACTAATAATTCACCCCTCCACTTT.

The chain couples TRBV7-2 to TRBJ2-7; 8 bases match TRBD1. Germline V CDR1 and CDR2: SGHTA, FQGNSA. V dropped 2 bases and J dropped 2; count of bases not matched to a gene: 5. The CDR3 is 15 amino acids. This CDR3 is CASSLYRTGPYEQYF. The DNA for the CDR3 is TGTGCCAGCAGCTTATATCGGACAGGGCCCTACGAGCAGTACTTC.

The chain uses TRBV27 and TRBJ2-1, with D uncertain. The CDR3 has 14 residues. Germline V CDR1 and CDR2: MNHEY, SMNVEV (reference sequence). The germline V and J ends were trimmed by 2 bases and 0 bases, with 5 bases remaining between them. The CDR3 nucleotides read TGTGCCAGCAGTTTACGGAGCTCCTACAATGAGCAGTTCTTC. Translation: CASSLRSSYNEQFF.

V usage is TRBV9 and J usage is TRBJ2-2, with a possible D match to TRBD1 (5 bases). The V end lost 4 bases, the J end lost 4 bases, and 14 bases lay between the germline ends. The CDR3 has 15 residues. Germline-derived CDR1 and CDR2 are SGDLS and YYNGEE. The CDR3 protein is CASSFPPGRTGELFF. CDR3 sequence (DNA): TGTGCCAGCAGCTTCCCCCCAGGGCGCACCGGGGAGCTGTTTTTT. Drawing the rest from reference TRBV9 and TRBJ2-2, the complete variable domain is DSGVTQTPKHLITATGQRVTLRCSPRSGDLSVYWYQQSLDQGLQFLIQYYNGEERAKGNILERFSAQQFPDLHSELNLSSLELGDSALYFCASSFPPGRTGELFFGEGSRLTVL.

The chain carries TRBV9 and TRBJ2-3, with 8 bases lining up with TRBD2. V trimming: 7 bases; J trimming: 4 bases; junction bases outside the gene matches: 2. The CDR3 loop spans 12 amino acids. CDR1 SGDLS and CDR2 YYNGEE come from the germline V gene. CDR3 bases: TGTGCCAGCTCTAGCGGGCCAGATACGCAGTATTTT. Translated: CASSSGPDTQYF.

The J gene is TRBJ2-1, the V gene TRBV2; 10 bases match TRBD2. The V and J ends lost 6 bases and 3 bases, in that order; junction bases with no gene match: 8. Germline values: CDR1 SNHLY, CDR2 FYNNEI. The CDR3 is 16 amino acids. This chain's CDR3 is CASRGGAGGVYNEQFF. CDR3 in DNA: TGTGCCAGCAGGGGGGGAGCGGGAGGGGTCTACAATGAGCAGTTCTTC.

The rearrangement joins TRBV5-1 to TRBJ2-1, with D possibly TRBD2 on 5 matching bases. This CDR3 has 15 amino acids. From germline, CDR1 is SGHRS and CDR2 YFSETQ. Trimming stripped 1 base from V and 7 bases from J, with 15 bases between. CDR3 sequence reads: CASSLMGSGWNEQFF. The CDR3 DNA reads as TGCGCCAGCAGCTTGATGGGGAGTGGGTGGAATGAGCAGTTCTTC.